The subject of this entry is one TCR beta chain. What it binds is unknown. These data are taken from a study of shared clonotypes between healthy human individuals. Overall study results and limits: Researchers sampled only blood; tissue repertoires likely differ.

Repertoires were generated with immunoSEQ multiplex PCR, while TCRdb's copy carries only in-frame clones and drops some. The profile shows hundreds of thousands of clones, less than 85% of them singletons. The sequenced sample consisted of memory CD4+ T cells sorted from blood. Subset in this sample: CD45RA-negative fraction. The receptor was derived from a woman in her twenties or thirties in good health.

The CDR3, as DNA: TGTGCCAGCAGCATCGGACTAGCCTGGAACACCGGGGAGCTGTTTTTT. Its translation is CASSIGLAWNTGELFF. J is TRBJ2-2 and V is TRBV5-4; 8 bases are shared with TRBD2. The J segment lost 1 base and the V segment lost 4 bases, leaving 6 bases of the junction unmatched. CDR3 length: 16 residues. From germline, CDR1 is SGHNT and CDR2 YYREEE (reference sequence).